This entry concerns a single TCR beta chain. Its antigen is as yet unknown. The read ends 3 residues before the CDR3 terminus; that terminus is restored from the germline J gene. Some clones are missing from TCRdb's copy, which holds only in-frame ones; the method was immunoSEQ multiplex PCR. The clone table shows tens of thousands of clones, with the ten largest holding roughly 0.8%. The trim removed 5 bases at V and 4 bases at J, leaving 6 bases unmatched. This CDR3 contains 14 residues. These data come from a study of Tregs in tolerant kidney transplant recipients. Findings and limits, study-wide: Tregs expanded with activated donor B cells seemed most donor-specific.

J is TRBJ2-5 and V is TRBV12-3 or TRBV12-4; 8 nucleotides align to TRBD1. The specimen comprised CD4+ T cells from blood, sampled before the transplant. The source is a human donor who received a combined kidney and bone marrow transplant. CDR3 DNA, as far as it was read: TGTGCCAGCAGTGGCCCGACAGGGGCAGAGACC. Its translation: CASSGPTGAET. The full-length CDR3 reads as CASSGPTGAETQYF.